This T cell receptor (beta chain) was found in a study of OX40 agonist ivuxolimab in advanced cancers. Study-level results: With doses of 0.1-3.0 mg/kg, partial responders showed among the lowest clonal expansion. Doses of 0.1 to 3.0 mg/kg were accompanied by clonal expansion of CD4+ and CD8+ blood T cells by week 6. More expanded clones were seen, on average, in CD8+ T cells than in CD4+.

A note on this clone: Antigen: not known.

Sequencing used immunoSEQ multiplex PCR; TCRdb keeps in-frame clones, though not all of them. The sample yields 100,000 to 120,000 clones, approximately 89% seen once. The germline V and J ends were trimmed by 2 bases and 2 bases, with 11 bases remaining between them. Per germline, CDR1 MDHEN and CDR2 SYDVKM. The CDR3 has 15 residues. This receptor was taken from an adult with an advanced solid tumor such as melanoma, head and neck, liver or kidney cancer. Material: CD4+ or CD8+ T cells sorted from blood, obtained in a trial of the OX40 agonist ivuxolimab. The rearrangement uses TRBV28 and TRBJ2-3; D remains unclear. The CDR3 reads CASSLAQKTTDTQYF. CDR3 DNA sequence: TGTGCCAGCAGTTTAGCACAGAAAACCACAGATACGCAGTATTTT.